This TCR beta chain originates from a study of blood T cell repertoires in COVID-19. Study-wide background: T cells, B-cell-depleted T cells, or PBMCs provided the cDNA or gDNA that served as material.

This CDR3 is built from 16 residues. With 4 bases clipped from V and 7 bases from J, the junction kept 14 bases outside the gene matches. Per the germline V gene, CDR1 is SGHDN and CDR2 is FVKESK. It was during active infection that Seattle patients were enrolled and then longitudinally followed. Original processing notes: Reference gene primer amplification yielded estimated nucleated cell counts. Clones were read by immunoSEQ multiplex PCR, and TCRdb kept only the in-frame ones, dropping some. That table furnishes V, J and clone size, whereas the DNA furnished D and trimming. The sample carries about 200,000 clones, 70% to 90% recorded once. This clone was counted ten times or more.

The TCR sequence derives from a man aged 45 to 65 with COVID-19, enrolled during active disease. The sample consisted of peripheral blood. The chain uses TRBV14 and TRBJ2-3; 7 bases agree with TRBD1. CDR3 loop: CASSPPRQGGWNTQYF. CDR3 bases: TGTGCCAGCAGCCCGCCCAGACAGGGCGGTTGGAATACGCAGTATTTT.